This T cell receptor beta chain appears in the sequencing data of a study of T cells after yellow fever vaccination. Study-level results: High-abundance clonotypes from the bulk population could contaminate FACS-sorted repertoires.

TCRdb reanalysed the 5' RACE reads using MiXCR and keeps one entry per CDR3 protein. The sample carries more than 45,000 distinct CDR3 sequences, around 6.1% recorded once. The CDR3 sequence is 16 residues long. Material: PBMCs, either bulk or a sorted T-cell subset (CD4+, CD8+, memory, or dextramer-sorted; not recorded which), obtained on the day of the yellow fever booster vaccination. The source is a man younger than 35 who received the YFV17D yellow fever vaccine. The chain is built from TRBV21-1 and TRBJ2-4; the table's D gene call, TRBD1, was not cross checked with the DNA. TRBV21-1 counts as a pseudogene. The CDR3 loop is CASSKGTHGGGNIQYF. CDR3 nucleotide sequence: TGTGCCAGCAGCAAAGGCACGCACGGTGGGGGAAACATTCAGTACTTC.